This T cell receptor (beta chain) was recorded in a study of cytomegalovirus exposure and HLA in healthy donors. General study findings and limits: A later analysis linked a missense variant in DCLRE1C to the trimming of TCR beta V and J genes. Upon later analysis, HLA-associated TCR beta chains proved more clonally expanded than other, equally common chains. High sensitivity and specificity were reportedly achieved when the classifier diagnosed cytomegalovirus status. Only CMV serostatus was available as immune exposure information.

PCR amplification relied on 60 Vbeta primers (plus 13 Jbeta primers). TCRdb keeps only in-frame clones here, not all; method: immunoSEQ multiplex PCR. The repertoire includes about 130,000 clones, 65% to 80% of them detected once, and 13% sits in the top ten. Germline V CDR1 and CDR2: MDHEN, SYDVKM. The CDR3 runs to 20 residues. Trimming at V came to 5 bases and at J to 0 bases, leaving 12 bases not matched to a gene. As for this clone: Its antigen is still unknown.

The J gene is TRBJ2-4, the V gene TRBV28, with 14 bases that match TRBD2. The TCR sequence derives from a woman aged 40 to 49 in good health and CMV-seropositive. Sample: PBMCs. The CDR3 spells CASSLGLAGVNVLAKNIQYF. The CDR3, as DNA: TGTGCCAGCAGTCTGGGACTAGCGGGAGTGAACGTTCTAGCCAAAAACATTCAGTACTTC.